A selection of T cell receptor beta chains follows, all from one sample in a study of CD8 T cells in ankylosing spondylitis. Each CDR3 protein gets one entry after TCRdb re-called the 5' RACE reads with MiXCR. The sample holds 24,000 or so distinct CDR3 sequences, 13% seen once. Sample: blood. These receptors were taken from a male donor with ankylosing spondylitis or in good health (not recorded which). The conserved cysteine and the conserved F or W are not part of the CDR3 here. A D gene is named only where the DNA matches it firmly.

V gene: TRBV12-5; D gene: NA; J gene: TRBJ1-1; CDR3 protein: ASGLVLDKNTEAF
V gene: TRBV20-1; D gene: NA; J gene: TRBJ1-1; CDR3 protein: SARTALMNTEAF
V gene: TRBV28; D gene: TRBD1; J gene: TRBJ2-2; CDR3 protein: ASRPGQGFTGELF
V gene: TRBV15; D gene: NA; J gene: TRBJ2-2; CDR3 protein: ATSREDLGTGELF
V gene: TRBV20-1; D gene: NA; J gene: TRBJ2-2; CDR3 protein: SAPRSDTGELF
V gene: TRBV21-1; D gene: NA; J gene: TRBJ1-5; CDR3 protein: ASSKEGCQPQH
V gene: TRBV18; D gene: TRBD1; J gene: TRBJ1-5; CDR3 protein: ASSTGAGQPQH
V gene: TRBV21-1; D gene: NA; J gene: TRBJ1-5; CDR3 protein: ASSSPGTWCNQPQH
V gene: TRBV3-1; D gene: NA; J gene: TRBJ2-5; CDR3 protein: ASSQDIFQDQETQY
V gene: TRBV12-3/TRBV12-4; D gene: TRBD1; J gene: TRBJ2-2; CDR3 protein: ASQGAVRTGELF
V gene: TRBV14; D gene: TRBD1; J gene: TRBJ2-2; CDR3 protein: ASSQTTPGTGIGELF
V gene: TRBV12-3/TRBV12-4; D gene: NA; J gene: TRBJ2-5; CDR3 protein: ASSFEARQETQY
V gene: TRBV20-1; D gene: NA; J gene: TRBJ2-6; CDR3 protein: SARDSGSGANVLT
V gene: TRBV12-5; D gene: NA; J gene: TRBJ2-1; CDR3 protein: ASGLGPPPGDEQF
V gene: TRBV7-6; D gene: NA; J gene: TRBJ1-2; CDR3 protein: ASSRDGLRGYT
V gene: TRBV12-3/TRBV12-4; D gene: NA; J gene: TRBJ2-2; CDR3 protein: ASRPTRTGELF
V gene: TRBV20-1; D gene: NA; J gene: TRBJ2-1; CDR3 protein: SARPILGEQF
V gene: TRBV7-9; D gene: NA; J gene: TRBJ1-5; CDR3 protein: ASSAQGSNQPQH
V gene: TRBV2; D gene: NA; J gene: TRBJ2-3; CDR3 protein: ASSRGSTDTQY
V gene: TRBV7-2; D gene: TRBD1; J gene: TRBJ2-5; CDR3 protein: ASSFGQGLETQY
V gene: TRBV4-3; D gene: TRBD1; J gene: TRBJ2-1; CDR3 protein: ASSQETGGPNDEQF
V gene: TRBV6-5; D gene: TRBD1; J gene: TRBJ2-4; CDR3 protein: ASSKGGEGNIQY
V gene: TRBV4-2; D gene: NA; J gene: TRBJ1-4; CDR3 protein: ASSRLEDHATNEKLF
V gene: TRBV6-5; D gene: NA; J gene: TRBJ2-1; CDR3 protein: ASSYGGGHNEQF
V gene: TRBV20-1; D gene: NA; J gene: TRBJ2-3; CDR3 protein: SAIKDSGQRLDTQY
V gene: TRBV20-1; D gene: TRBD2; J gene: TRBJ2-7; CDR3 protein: SASPSGLVGQY
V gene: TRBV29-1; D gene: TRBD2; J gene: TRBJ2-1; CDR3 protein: SVTERETEQF
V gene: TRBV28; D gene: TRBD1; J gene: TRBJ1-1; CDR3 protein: ASRAGGTEAF
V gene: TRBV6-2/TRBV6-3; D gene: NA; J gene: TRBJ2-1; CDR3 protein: ASSSDTRQF
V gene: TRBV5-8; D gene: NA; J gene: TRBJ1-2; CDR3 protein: ASSFQWANYGYT
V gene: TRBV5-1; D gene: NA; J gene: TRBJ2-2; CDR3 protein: ASSLGQGTGELF
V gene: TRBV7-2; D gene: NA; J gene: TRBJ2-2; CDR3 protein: ASSSDGNTGELF
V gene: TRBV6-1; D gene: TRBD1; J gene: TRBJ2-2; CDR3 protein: ASGTGPANTGELF
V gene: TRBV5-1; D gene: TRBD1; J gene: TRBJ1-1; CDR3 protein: ASSLEGGIMNTEAF
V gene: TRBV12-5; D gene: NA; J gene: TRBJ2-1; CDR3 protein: ASGPSTSNEQF
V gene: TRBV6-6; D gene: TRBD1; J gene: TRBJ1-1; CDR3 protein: ASSFSGGLYSEAF
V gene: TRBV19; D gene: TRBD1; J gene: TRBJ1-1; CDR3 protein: ASSRQGIDTEAF
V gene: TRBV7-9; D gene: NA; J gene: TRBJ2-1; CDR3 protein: ASSLPRAGQF
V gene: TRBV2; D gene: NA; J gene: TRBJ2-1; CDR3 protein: ASSGEARNEQF
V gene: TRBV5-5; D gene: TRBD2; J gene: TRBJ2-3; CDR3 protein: ASSLPSGGDTQY
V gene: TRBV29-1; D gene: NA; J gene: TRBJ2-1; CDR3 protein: SAGTVYNEQF
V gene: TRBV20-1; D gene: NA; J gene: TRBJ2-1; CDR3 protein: SADHSTGYYNEQF
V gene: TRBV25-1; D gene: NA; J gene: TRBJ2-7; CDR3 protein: ASIDGGSSYEQY
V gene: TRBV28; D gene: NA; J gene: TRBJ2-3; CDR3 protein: ASIPRVGFWASTDTQY
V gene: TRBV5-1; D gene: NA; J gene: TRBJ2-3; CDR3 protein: ASSLDRTSTDTQY
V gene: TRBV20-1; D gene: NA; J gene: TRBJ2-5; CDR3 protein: SASRLQGTQY
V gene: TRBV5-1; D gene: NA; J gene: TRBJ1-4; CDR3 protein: ASGLAGGAQGEKLF
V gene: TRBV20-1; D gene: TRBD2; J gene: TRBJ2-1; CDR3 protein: SARDRGLASSYNEQF
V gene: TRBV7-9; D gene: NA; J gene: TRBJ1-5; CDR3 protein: ASSFGSRGQPQH
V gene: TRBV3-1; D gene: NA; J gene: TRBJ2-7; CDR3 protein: ASSQEFEQY
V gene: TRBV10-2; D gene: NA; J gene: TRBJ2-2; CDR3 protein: ASSFTPGTGELF
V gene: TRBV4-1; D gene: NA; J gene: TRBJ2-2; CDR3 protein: ASSQPDRTFSGELF
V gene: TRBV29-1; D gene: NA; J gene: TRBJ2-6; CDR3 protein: SVLGRGSGANVLT
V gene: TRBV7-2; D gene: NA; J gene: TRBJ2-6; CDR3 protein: ASSLAGTGANVLT
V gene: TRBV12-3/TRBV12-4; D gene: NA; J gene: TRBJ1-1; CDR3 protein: ASTLIYGTEAF